Below, one T cell receptor (beta chain) is given with its context. The entry originates in a study of blood T cell repertoires in COVID-19. The overall study: T cells, B-cell-depleted T cells, or PBMCs provided the cDNA or gDNA that served as material.

This CDR3 region has 13 residues. Trimming took 3 bases from V and 4 from J, leaving 12 bases between them. CDR1 is DFQATT, CDR2 SNEGSKA, per germline (reference sequence). As handled by the study authors: Amplifying reference gene primers gave estimates of nucleated cell counts. The data were produced by immunoSEQ multiplex PCR, yet TCRdb's version contains in-frame clones alone and is incomplete. V and J calls and clone size are those listed in that table; D and trimming were worked out from the DNA. The sample includes roughly 360,000 clones, 75% to 90% of them seen just once. The sample was PBMCs or T cells enriched from blood (not recorded which). This clonotype originated in a woman in her 50s who had recovered from COVID-19. This chain joins TRBV20-1 and TRBJ1-1, with D perhaps TRBD1 (5 bases). The CDR3 coding sequence is TGCAGTGCTAGTTCAGGGTCAGGCACTGAAGCTTTCTTT. Encoded protein: CSASSGSGTEAFF.